This TCR beta chain was captured by sequencing in a study of neoadjuvant anti-PD-1 for oral cavity cancer. In the study overall: Patients without progression got a fourth dose around day 43. General study findings and limits: Each response group had just a few patients in TCR analyses. Pretreatment Treg/Th17 ratio correlated inversely with post-treatment tumor clonality.

Stage II-IVA oral cavity squamous cell carcinoma was new and untreated by systemic or radiation therapy. In the case of this clone: The antigen is undetermined.

Method: immunoSEQ multiplex PCR; TCRdb's copy keeps in-frame clones and lacks some. The table lists 10,000 to 15,000 clones, approximately 61% of them singletons, with 2% in the top ten. The junction had 13 bases not matched to a gene; V was cut back by 4 bases and J by 11 bases. CDR3 size: 15 residues. Looked up from germline, CDR1 is MNHEY and CDR2 is SVGAGI. Specimen: PBMCs, collected before nivolumab (anti-PD-1) treatment. The sequence came from a person aged 35-80 years with oral cavity squamous cell carcinoma. V is TRBV6-5 and J is TRBJ1-5; TRBD1 aligns across 8 bases. CDR3 sequence: CASSLTGADGRSQHF. The CDR3 DNA reads as TGTGCCAGCAGTTTGACAGGGGCCGACGGGCGGTCCCAGCATTTT.